A single T cell receptor (beta chain) is shown here with its context. Its target is unknown. V was clipped by 10 bases and J by 3 bases, with 15 bases between them. Germline assignment: CDR1 ENHRY and CDR2 SYGVKD. The CDR3 sequence is 13 residues long. This sample was taken from a study of shared clonotypes between healthy human individuals. The study's findings and limits: Rarefaction gave evidence that sorted-subset sequencing remained incomplete despite large depth. The sole specimen, blood, was sampled, and tissue repertoires likely differ.

Splitting the CD4+ cells yielded a CD45RA+ naive subset and a CD45RA-negative memory subset. Profiling relied on immunoSEQ multiplex PCR, and the TCRdb table lists in-frame clones only, not all of them. The sample contains 850,000 to 1,100,000 clones, 77% of which appear only once. The chain joins TRBV10-3 to TRBJ2-5; the D gene is possibly TRBD2 (5 bases). The TCR originated in a man younger than 35 in good health. Some clones in this sample may be carry-over from other donors' samples. Sample: memory CD4+ T cells from PBMCs. Subset in this sample: CD45RA-negative fraction. In nucleotides, the CDR3 is TGTGCCACCCAGAGAGGGTTTGAAGAGACCCAGTACTTC. This translates into CATQRGFEETQYF.